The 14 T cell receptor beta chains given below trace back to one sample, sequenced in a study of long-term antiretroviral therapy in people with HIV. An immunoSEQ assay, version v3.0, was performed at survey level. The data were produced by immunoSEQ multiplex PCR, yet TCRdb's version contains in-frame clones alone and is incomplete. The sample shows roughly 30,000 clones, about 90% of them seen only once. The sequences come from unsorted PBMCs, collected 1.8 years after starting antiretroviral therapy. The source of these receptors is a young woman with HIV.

The chain's CDR3 is CASSLGGGRYGYTF. The CDR3 DNA is TGTGCCAGCAGCCTAGGAGGGGGCCGTTATGGCTACACCTTC. The gene calls are TRBV5-6 and TRBJ1-2; 7 bases align to TRBD1. The CDR3 has 14 residues. J gave up 5 bases and V 4 bases, and 8 bases lay outside the gene matches. Per the germline V gene, CDR1 is SGHDT and CDR2 is YYEEEE.

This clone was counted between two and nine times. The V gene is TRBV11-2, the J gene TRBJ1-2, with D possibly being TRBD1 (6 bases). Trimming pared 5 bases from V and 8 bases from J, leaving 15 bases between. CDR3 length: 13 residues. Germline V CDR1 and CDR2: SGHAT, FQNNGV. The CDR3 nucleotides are TGTGCCAGCAGCCTCACAGGGTTAGGGGGCTACACCTTC. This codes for CASSLTGLGGYTF. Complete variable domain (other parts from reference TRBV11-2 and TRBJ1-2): EAGVAQSPRYKIIEKRQSVAFWCNPISGHATLYWYQQILGQGPKLLIQFQNNGVVDDSQLPKDRFSAERLKGVDSTLKIQPAKLEDSAVYLCASSLTGLGGYTFGSGTRLTVV.

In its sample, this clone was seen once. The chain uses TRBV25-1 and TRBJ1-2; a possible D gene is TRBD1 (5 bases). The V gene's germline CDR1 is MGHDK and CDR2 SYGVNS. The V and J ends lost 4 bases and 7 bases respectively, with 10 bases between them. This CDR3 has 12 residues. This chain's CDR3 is CASSAGGAGYTF. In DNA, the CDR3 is TGTGCCAGCAGTGCCGGGGGTGCTGGCTACACCTTC.

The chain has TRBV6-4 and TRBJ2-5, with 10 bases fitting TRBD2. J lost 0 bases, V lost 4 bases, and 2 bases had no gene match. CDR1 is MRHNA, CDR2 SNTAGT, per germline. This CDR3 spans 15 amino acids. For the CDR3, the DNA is TGTGCCAGCAGTGTAACTAGCGGGAACCAAGAGACCCAGTACTTC. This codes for CASSVTSGNQETQYF.

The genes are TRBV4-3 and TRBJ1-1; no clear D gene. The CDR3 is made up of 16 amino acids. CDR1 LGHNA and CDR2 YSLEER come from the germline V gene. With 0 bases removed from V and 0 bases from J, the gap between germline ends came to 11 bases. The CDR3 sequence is CASSQDLEWVNTEAFF. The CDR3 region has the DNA TGCGCCAGCAGCCAAGATCTGGAATGGGTGAACACTGAAGCTTTCTTT.

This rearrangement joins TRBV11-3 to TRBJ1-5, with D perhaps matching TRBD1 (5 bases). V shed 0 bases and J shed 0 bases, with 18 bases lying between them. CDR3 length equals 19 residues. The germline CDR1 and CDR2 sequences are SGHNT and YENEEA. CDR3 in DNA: TGTGCCAGCAGCTTAGATAGGGGTAAGACAGAGTATAGCAATCAGCCCCAGCATTTT. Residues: CASSLDRGKTEYSNQPQHF.

The CDR3 DNA sequence: TGTGCCAGCAGCTTAGACGGAGGTCACGGGGGTGAAAAACTGTTTTTT. It yields the protein CASSLDGGHGGEKLFF. The chain links TRBV13 to TRBJ1-4, with D possibly TRBD1 on 5 matching bases. The CDR3 has 16 residues. Per germline, CDR1 PRHDT and CDR2 FYEKMQ (reference sequence). Trimming left V 1 base short and J 7 bases short, with 16 bases between.

Here the CDR3 DNA reads TGTGCCAGCAGAGATCCCGGGACAGGTAACGAGCAGTACTTC. This encodes CASRDPGTGNEQYF. The rearrangement joins TRBV6-5 to TRBJ2-7; 8 bases align to TRBD1. Germline V gene data show CDR1 as MNHEY and CDR2 as SVGAGI. This CDR3 spans 14 amino acids. Germline trimming cut 6 bases from V and 5 bases from J; bases unmatched to any gene: 9.

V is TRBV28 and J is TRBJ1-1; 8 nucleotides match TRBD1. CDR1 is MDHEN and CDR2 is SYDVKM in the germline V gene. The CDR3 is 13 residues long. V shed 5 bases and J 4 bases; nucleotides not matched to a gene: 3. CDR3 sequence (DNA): TGTGCCAGCAGTCTGACAGGGGTCACTGAAGCTTTCTTT. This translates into CASSLTGVTEAFF.

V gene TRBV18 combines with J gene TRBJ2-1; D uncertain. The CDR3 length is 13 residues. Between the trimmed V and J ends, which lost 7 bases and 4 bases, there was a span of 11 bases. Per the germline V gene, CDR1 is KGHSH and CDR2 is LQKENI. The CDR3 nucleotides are TGTGCCAGCTACACGGAACTGTACAATGAGCAGTTCTTC. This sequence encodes CASYTELYNEQFF.

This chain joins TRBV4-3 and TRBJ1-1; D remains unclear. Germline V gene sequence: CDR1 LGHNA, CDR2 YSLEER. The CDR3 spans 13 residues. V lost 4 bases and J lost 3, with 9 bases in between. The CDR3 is CASSPDGDTEAFF. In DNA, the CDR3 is TGCGCCAGCAGCCCGGACGGGGACACTGAAGCTTTCTTT.

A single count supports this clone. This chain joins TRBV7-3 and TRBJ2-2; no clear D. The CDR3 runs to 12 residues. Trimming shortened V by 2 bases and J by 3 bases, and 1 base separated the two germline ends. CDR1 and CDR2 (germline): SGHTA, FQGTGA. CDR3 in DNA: TGTGCCAGCAGCTTATACACCGGGGAGCTGTTTTTT. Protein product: CASSLYTGELFF. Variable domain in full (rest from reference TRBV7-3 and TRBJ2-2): GAGVSQTPSNKVTEKGKYVELRCDPISGHTALYWYRQSLGQGPEFLIYFQGTGAADDSGLPNDRFFAVRPEGSVSTLKIQRTERGDSAVYLCASSLYTGELFFGEGSRLTVL.

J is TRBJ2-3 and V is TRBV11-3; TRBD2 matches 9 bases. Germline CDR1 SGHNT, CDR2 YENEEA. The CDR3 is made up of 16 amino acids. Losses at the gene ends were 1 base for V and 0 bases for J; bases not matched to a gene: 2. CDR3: CASSLGTSGSTDTQYF. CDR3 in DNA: TGTGCCAGCAGCTTAGGAACTAGCGGGAGCACAGATACGCAGTATTTT.

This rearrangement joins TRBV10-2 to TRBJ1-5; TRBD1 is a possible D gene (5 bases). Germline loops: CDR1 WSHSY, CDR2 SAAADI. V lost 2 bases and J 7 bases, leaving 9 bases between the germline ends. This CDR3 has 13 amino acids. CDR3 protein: CASSEGAGQPQHF. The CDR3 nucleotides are TGCGCCAGCAGTGAGGGGGCTGGGCAGCCCCAGCATTTT.